This T cell receptor beta chain is drawn from a study of cytomegalovirus exposure and HLA in healthy donors (dated by TCRdb to 2016 to 2017). For context, the study as a whole: According to an earlier analysis of 587 of the donors, about 190 million T cells yielded roughly 110 million unique TCR beta sequences and around 280 Gb of sequence data. The T cell repertoires of 700 or so subjects were profiled by immunosequencing and related to cytomegalovirus serostatus. HLA typing included class I and class II loci at four-digit resolution. Among some 400 genotyped donors of the cohort, an average of around 240,000 unique TCR beta nucleotide sequences were sequenced per donor, roughly 18% of them non-productive. Rather than using new phenotypic data, the later analysis identified candidate immune exposures from TCR beta sequences and from how often those sequences occurred across donors. The study was designed to test whether signatures of past pathogen exposure could be identified by cataloging public T cell receptors. Donor age, sex, ethnicity and CMV serostatus were compiled together with the repertoire data. About 280 gigabases of sequencing data and roughly 80 million unique TCR sequences made up an early release that covered 500 to 650 HLA-typed donors. All discovery cohort repertoires had been generated using a single sequencing platform. The genetic ancestry cluster associated with self-reported Caucasian donors included 65% to 90% of the roughly 410 genotyped donors. To decide whether each TCR beta V gene segment behaved as functional or pseudogenic, an earlier analysis of fewer than 750 of the donors relied on high-throughput TCR beta sequencing. Typing coverage differed by locus: A, B, C, DRB1 and DQB1 were typed in about 629-640 donors, DQA1 in about 560, DPA1 in some 570, and DPB1 in 450 to 480. Besides the first cohort of under 700 subjects, a separate validation cohort made up of over a hundred different subjects was used. In a later analysis, previously published TCR beta repertoires from several hundred donors were re-analyzed and high-resolution HLA genotyping was added so that TCR occurrence patterns could be studied. In a later genetic analysis, genome-wide SNP genotypes for 398 of the 666 donors were used, and that subset was treated as a discovery cohort. To predict cytomegalovirus infection status, the study brought together high-throughput TCR immunosequencing, statistical association of individual TCRs with disease status, and machine learning. Five DR-DQ haplotypes were handled as single units for association and clustering, since linkage in the cohort was strong.

The cohort was made up of about 610 healthy bone marrow donors. Cohort members were all nominally healthy when sampled, although unrecorded immune exposures were likely present. The donor was CMV seronegative and belonged to the group of more than 300 seronegative cohort members. A peripheral blood sample was provided by each donor, and peripheral blood mononuclear cells were used for TCR beta sequencing. Genomic DNA was extracted from the blood cell samples with the Qiagen DNeasy Blood Extraction Kit. What the work shows at the level of the full study, not this receptor alone: Compared with the approximately 700-donor mean, donors in an Asian-associated ancestry cluster had fewer N-insertions in productive TCRs, according to a later genetic analysis. A later genetic analysis associated a missense DCLRE1C variant with V-gene and J-gene trimming of TCR beta chains, and an independent cohort replicated the association. While some public TCRs were present in many individuals, most TCR sequences turned up only very rarely across donors. A further reported finding was that TCR beta sequences accurately predicted the HLA-A and HLA-B alleles for most subjects in the first cohort. Only TCR beta chains were sequenced in this cohort, and the absence of alpha or paired-chain data limited detectable features. The study gave a list of some 150 TCR beta chains associated with cytomegalovirus. Several of the top co-occurrence clusters appeared to be linked to parvovirus B19, influenza, CMV and Epstein-Barr virus, according to a later analysis. Correlated functional status among segregating V segments might be attributable to linkage disequilibrium, but an unknown experimental factor could not be ruled out. Cytomegalovirus status was reported to be diagnosed by the classifier with high specificity and sensitivity in both the original and validation cohorts. Three of the identified cytomegalovirus-associated TCR beta chains were confirmed in vitro to be specific for cytomegalovirus antigens. Because the 87-base-pair reads could not distinguish some IMGT-functional V segments, including TRBV6-2 and TRBV6-3, those segments were excluded. In an earlier analysis of some 500 of the donors, most TCR beta V segments appeared in productive rearrangements about 87% or about 30% of the time, broadly matching IMGT annotations. CMV serostatus was the only immune exposure information available for the cohort. Roughly uniform sequencing depth across donors was assumed in presence/absence analyses, although this assumption may not hold. Because some donors lacked HLA typing at each locus, the association tests relied only on the typed subset. According to a later analysis, most CMV-associated TCR beta chains appeared to be HLA-restricted, and the HLA associations seemed to be driven largely by CMV exposure. In a later analysis, HLA-associated TCR beta chains were found to be more clonally expanded and to have lower generation probabilities than equally common non-associated chains. Because counts were too low, roughly 17 rarely observed V segments, including chromosome 9 orphons, were left out of the earlier analysis of 587 of the donors. At a false discovery rate of 0.05, a later analysis linked fewer than 20,000 TCR beta sequences to specific HLA alleles. The authors suggested that the approach could potentially be generalized to other disease states and immunological phenotypes. Strong co-occurrence of HLA alleles, especially DR and DQ, made assigning TCR associations to individual alleles difficult. In a later analysis, the rate of TCR association differed among HLA loci, with DRB1 alleles having the most associated TCRs and HLA-C alleles having the fewest. The sequencing pipeline was judged likely to have produced a cluster of highly shared sequence variants as a technical artifact.

V and J lose 6 bases and 2 bases, and a span of 11 bases separates them. CDR1 is given as MNHNS and CDR2 as SASEGT, both from the germline V gene. The CDR3 runs 13 amino acids, cysteine and phenylalanine included. The entry retains the CDR3 DNA only, 39 bases that are in frame from base 1. Remarks on this clone: This receptor's antigen is unknown. Per-nucleotide qualities are absent, and no much larger clonotype sits a single base away. This sample includes further DNA sequences coding for the same CDR3.

Library method: the immunoSEQ multiplex PCR assay. For the multiplex PCR, a mixture combining 60 forward primers for TCR Vbeta segments and 13 reverse primers for TCR Jbeta segments was used. The CDR3 region of rearranged TCR beta genes was amplified from genomic DNA with a multiplex PCR assay. On the Illumina HiSeq System, the amplified TCR beta libraries were sequenced as 87-base-pair reads. The authors' analysis ran thus. In a later analysis, 70 million to 95 million unique TCR beta chains were counted across the approximately 640 repertoires, and about 9.9 million of these chains were shared by at least two donors. Raw reads were error-corrected and collapsed into unique sequences by a nearest-neighbor algorithm in which closely related sequences were merged to remove PCR and sequencing errors. Alignment of CDR3 sequences to IMGT reference sequences was used to assign V, D and J gene segments. For a sequence to be retained, a match of at least six nucleotides to both a V gene segment and a J gene segment was required. Rearrangements were classified as productive when the CDR3 lacked stop codons and remained in frame with V and J, and all other rearrangements were classified as non-productive. Following IMGT convention, CDR3 was defined as the stretch from the second conserved V-encoded cysteine up to the conserved J-encoded phenylalanine. In an earlier analysis of more than 550 of the donors, sequences lacking an unambiguous match to a single V gene segment were excluded. In an earlier analysis of several hundred of the donors, V segments were called functional above 56.7% productive rearrangements and were called segregating when the between-donor standard deviation exceeded 5%. A statistical classification framework was built for diagnosing cytomegalovirus status from the catalog of TCR beta chain sequences. A later analysis assigned V and J genes by comparing TCR nucleotide sequences with IMGT/GENE-DB human TR gene sequences. A later analysis assigned CDR3 sequences and most-parsimonious VDJ recombination scenarios with the TCRdist pipeline. In a later analysis, each TCR beta chain was defined by its CDR3 amino acid sequence together with its V-gene family, and reads without a unique V-gene family were excluded. As a way to deal with suspected cross-contamination and a sequencing artifact, a later analysis dropped under 600 nucleotide sequences that were highly shared and had low generation probability. In a later analysis, a clonal expansion index was calculated for each public chain from normalized within-repertoire ranks of inferred template counts. Generation probabilities in a later analysis came from a VDJ recombination model fitted to out-of-frame rearrangements, and those results were checked against IGoR. In a later analysis, TCR-TCR, TCR-HLA and TCR-CMV co-occurrence was scored with hypergeometric tests, and a repertoire-size bias correction was applied to TCR pairs. False discovery rates were estimated in a later analysis by permuting HLA or CMV assignments 20 times. In a later analysis, co-occurring TCRs were grouped using DBSCAN, and TCRdist sequence similarity was added for clustering within HLA-allele-positive subsets. Co-occurrence clustering excluded repertoires with fewer than 30,000 or more than 120,000 public chains, plus five with anomalous nucleotide sharing. TCRdb took over this immuneACCESS table, retaining in-frame rearrangements with V and J assigned. Such tables are incomplete; in checked studies, under half of the missing clones stem from an unresolved V gene, and the remainder is unexplained. V and J calls and clone size are copied from that table; D and trimming were computed from the DNA. For this sample the table gives around 180,000 clones, of which 80% to 90% were detected only once. The top ten clonotypes cover 2% to 2.5% of the sample.

The receptor's source is a male donor in good health and CMV-seronegative. The sample comprised PBMCs. The chain is encoded by TRBV6-1 joined to TRBJ2-7, and TRBD2 may be the D gene, going by 5 matching bases. The encoded CDR3 is CASREGATYEQYF. DNA sequence: TGTGCCAGCAGAGAGGGTGCTACCTACGAGCAGTACTTC.